This T cell receptor (beta chain) is from a study of cytomegalovirus exposure and HLA in healthy donors. At sampling all donors were nominally healthy, likely with unrecorded immune exposures. The PCR employed 60 Vbeta primers together with 13 Jbeta primers. In the authors' methods: An analysis performed later counted 73 million or so unique TCR beta chains (roughly 11 million of them shared). Assay: immunoSEQ multiplex PCR; the TCRdb copy retains only in-frame clones and omits some. From that table come the V and J calls and clone size; the DNA was used to work out D and trimming. The profile shows 150,000 to 200,000 clones, about 82% of them singletons. As concerns this clone: Its target is unknown. In the same sample, other DNA sequences code for this CDR3.

Study findings and constraints: TCR beta chain V- and J-gene trimming was linked, in a later analysis, to a missense variant in DCLRE1C.

The sample taken for sequencing was PBMCs. This sequence originates from a woman aged 45-65 years in good health and CMV-seronegative.

The CDR3 loop is CASSLGGTGAATNEKLFF. Here the CDR3 DNA reads TGCGCCAGCAGCTTGGGGGGGACAGGGGCCGCAACTAATGAAAAACTGTTTTTT. The chain has TRBV5-1 and TRBJ1-4; 10 nucleotides match TRBD1. Germline V gene sequence: CDR1 SGHRS, CDR2 YFSETQ. There are 18 residues in the CDR3. Germline trimming cut 0 bases from V and 0 bases from J; bases unmatched to any gene: 5.